This T cell receptor (beta chain) was identified in a study of OX40 agonist ivuxolimab in advanced cancers. Study overall: Each patient was given ivuxolimab into a vein every 2 weeks, at 0.01 to 10 mg/kg.

Collection of blood occurred at baseline, at cycle 4 day 1, and at cycle 7 day 1. Study conclusions and caveats: By week 6 at 0.1 to 3.0 mg/kg, blood CD4+ and CD8+ T cells had expanded clonally. Partial responders at 0.1-3.0 mg/kg showed near-lowest clonal expansion.

This clone was seen more than once but under ten times. The antigen remains undetermined. TCRdb keeps only in-frame clones here, not all; method: immunoSEQ multiplex PCR. The sample shows roughly 28,000 clones, 91% of them seen only once. The CDR3 spans 15 residues. Per the germline V gene, CDR1 is SEHNR and CDR2 is FQNEAQ (reference sequence). V lost 1 base to trimming and J lost 7 bases, with 14 bases between them. The receptor was derived from an adult with an advanced solid tumor such as melanoma, head and neck, liver or kidney cancer. Here the sequenced sample was CD4+ or CD8+ T cells sorted from blood, taken in a trial of the OX40 agonist ivuxolimab. J is TRBJ2-4 and V is TRBV7-9, with D uncertain. Here the CDR3 DNA reads TGTGCCAGCAGCTTAGTTCTAGGAGAGACCAACATTCAGTACTTC. Translated, it gives CASSLVLGETNIQYF. The full variable domain, completed using reference TRBV7-9 and TRBJ2-4, is DTGVSQNPRHKITKRGQNVTFRCDPISEHNRLYWYRQTLGQGPEFLTYFQNEAQLEKSRLLSDRFSAERPKGSFSTLEIQRTEQGDSAMYLCASSLVLGETNIQYFGAGTRLSVL.